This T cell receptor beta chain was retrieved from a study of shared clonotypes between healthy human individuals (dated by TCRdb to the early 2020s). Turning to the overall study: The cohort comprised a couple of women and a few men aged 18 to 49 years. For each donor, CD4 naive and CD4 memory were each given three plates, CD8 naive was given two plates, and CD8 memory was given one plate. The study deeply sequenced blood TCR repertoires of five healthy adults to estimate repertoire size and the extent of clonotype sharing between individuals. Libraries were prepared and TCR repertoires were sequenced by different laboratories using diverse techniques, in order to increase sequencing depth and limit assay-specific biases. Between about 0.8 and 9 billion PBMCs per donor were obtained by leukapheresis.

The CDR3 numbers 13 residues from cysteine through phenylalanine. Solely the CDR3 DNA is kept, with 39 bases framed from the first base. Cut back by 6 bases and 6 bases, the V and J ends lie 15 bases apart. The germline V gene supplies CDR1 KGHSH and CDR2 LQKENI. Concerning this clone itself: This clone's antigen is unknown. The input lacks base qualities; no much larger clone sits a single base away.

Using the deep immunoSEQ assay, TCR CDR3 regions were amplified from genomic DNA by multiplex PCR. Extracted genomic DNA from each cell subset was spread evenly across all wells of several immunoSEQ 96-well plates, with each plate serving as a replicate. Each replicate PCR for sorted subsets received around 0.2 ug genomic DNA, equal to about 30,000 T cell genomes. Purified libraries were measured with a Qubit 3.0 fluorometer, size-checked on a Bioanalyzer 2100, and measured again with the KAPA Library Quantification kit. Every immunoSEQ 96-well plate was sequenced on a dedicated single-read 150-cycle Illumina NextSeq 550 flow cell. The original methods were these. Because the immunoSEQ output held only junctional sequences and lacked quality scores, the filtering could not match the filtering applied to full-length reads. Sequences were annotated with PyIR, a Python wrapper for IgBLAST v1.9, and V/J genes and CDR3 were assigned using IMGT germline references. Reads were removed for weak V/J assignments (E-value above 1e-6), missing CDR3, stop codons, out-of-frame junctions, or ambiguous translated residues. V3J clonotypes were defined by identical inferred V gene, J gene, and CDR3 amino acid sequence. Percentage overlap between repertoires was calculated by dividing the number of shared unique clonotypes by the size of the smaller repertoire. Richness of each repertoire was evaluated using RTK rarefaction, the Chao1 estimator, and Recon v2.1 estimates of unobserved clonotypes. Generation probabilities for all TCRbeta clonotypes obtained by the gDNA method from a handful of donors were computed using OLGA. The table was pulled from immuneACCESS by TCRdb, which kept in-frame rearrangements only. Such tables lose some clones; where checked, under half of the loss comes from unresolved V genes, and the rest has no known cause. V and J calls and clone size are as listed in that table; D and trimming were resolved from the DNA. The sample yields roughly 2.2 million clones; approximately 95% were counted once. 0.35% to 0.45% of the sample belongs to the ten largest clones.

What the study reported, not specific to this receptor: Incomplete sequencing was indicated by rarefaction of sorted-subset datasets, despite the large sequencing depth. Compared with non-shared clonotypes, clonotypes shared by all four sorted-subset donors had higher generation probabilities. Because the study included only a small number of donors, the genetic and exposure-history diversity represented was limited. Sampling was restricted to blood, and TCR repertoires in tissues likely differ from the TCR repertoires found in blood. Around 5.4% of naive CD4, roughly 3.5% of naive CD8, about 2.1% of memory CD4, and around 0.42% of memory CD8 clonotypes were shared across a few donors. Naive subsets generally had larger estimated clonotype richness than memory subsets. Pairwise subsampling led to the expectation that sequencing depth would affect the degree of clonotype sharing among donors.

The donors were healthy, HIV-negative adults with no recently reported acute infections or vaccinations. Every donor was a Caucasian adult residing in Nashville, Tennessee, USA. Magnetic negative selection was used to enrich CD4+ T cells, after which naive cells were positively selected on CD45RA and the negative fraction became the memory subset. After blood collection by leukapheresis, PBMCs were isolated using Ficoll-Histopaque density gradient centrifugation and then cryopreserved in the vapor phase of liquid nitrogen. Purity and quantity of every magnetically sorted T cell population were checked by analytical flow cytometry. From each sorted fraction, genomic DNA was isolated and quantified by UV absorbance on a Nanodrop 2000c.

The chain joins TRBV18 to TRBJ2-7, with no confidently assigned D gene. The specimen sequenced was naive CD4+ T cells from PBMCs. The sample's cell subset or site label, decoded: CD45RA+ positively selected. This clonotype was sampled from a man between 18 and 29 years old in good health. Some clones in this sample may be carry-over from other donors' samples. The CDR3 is CASSLGEEREQYF. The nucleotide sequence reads TGTGCCAGCTCCCTCGGCGAGGAGCGCGAGCAGTACTTC.